The clone carrying this TCR beta chain was counted many times. What it recognizes is unknown. Time point specified: sample taken at primary tumor resection. Unsorted whole RNA from tumor, nontumor lung or frozen PBMC underwent sequencing. TCRdb reanalysed the 5' RACE reads using MiXCR and keeps one entry per CDR3 protein. The sample carries 48,000 or so distinct CDR3 sequences, roughly 5.2% recorded once. The sample belongs to a study of spatial heterogeneity in lung cancer. Findings and caveats of the study: Ubiquitous expanded tumor TCRs were seen in blood more at resection than at follow-up.

This TCR was sampled from a male donor with early-stage non-small cell lung cancer. Material: PBMCs, obtained at surgery.

The CDR3 nucleotides are TGTGCCAGCAGCTCGGTAGGGGACACTGAAGCTTTCTTT. Protein: CASSSVGDTEAFF. The chain recombines TRBV7-6 with TRBJ1-1; maybe TRBD1 (5 bases). With 4 bases removed from V and 3 bases from J, the gap between germline ends came to 9 bases. CDR1 is SGHVS, CDR2 FNYEAQ, per germline. The CDR3 covers 13 residues.